This T cell receptor (beta chain) originates from a study of T cells in tumors and immune-related adverse events (dated by TCRdb to the early 2020s). As regards this clone: Its antigen is not yet known. No base qualities exist here, and no much larger clone lies one base off it.

Sample treatment or condition, as interpreted from the label and publication: nivolumab (PD-1 blockade) given before sampling. The DNeasy Blood and Tissue Kit was used to extract DNA from formalin-fixed paraffin-embedded specimens. The CDR3 starts with the cysteine, ends with the phenylalanine, and has 14 residues. Only the CDR3 DNA stays, 42 bases, in frame from base 1. Per the germline V gene, MNHNS is the CDR1 and SASEGT is the CDR2. V is shortened by 6 bases, J by 3 bases, and the region joining them spans 14 bases. Using the immunoSEQ assay, the TCR beta locus was amplified and sequenced, producing bulk TCR Vbeta CDR3 data. In the source study's methods: CDR3s were excluded if they were non-productive, were shorter than 7 amino acids, or did not start with C or end with F/W. Analysis was restricted to specimens with at least 1000 reads, and clonotypes were defined at the amino acid level. Clonality was computed as 1 minus Pielou's evenness. To equalize library sizes, abundance-weighted random subsampling with replacement was performed 100 times so that 95% confidence intervals could be reported. The Morisita overlap index was used to quantify repertoire overlap, and for each specimen the top 40 clones were checked for overlap with the irAE. Entries here come from immuneACCESS through TCRdb and include only in-frame sequences with V and J called. Some clones fail to appear in such tables; in the studies checked, an unresolved V gene covers under half of the shortfall, and the cause of the remainder is unknown. D and trimming come from the DNA, and the V and J calls and clone size come from that table. The sample data list about 8,600 clones, and around 94% of these were observed just once. The ten biggest clones cover around 2.2% of the sample.

The V and J segments used are TRBV6-1 and TRBJ1-2; tentative D gene TRBD1, with 6 bases matching. The sample was lymph node tissue, taken from a patient treated with anti-PD-1 therapy. This clonotype was sampled from a female donor with metastatic renal cell carcinoma. The sequenced DNA is TGTGCCAGCAGGTCGGGGGGCAAGTACTATGGCTACACCTTC. It is translated as CASRSGGKYYGYTF.